The clone carrying this T cell receptor (beta chain) was observed many times. Its antigen is as yet unknown. Germline V gene data show CDR1 as SGHVS and CDR2 as FQNEAQ. Trimming removed 4 bases at V and 6 bases at J, with 16 bases between. The CDR3 is made up of 15 amino acids. Profiling of TCR beta VDJ combinations and CDR3 sequences used genomic DNA as template. One entry per CDR3 protein results from TCRdb running MiXCR on the reads. The sample includes 130,000 or so distinct CDR3 sequences, almost 40% of them seen just once. Patients sequenced had flow cytometry evidence of CD8+CD57+ cell expansion. In all patients, the disease was severe acquired aplastic anemia. Sampling of blood occurred while the patients had still received no therapy. This sample was taken from a study of CD8+CD57+ T cells in acquired aplastic anemia. Study summary: Recorded DNA amounts for sorted CD4+ and CD8+ cells had an average of around 3.4 ug. Whole-study findings and limits: Roughly 27 shared CD8+ CDR3s appeared highly expressed within patients' immunodominant clones.

Material: sorted CD4+, CD8+, or CD8+CD57+ T cells (not recorded which) from PBMCs. The V and J genes are TRBV7-8 and TRBJ2-1, with TRBD2 as a possible D gene (6 bases). The receptor was derived from a human donor with aplastic anemia. The CDR3 is CASSSQGLLANEQFF. The CDR3 DNA reads as TGTGCCAGCAGCTCTCAAGGACTACTAGCCAATGAGCAGTTCTTC.